The source of this TCR beta chain is a study of CXCR4 blockade with PD-1 therapy in pancreatic cancer. No neoadjuvant therapy was given before resection to the patients supplying these archived tumor blocks. Measured with immunoSEQ multiplex PCR; TCRdb has only the in-frame clones, and not every one. The repertoire holds over 15,000 clones, with about 72% as singletons. With respect to this clone: As yet, its antigen is unknown.

The V end was cut by 2 bases, the J end by 3 bases, with 11 bases between. The CDR3 has 15 amino acids. General study points: Tumor clonality averaged about 0.15 versus 0.049 in healthy blood, not predicting survival. Sequencing covered TCRbeta chains only, not alpha chains.

The sample comprised tumor tissue. The gene calls are TRBV6-7 and TRBJ1-3; D unresolved. TRBV6-7 is identified as an open reading frame with a role that is uncertain. This TCR derives from a human donor with pancreatic ductal adenocarcinoma. This CDR3 reads CASSYGGVNGNTIYF. The CDR3 nucleotides are TGTGCCAGCAGTTACGGCGGGGTAAATGGAAACACCATATATTTT.